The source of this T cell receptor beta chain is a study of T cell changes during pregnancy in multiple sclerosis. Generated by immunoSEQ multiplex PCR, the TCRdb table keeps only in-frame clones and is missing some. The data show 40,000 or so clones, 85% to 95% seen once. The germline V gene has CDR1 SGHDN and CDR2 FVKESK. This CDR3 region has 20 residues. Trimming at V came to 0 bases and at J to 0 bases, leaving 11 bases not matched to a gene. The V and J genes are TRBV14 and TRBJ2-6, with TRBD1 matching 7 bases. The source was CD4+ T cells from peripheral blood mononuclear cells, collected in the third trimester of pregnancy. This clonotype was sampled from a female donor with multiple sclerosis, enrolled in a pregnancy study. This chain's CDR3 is CASSQELGTGAASGANVLTF. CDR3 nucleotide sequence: TGTGCCAGCAGCCAAGAATTAGGAACAGGGGCTGCCTCTGGGGCCAACGTCCTGACTTTC.